This T cell receptor (beta chain) was captured by sequencing in a study of Ad26.COV2.S vaccination and SARS-CoV-2 variants. V was cut by 7 bases and J by 7 bases, with 13 bases left in between. The CDR3 length is 12 residues. Stated treatment: around 19 received Ad26.COV2.S at low or high dose, single or two shots; 5 received placebo; per-sample allocation not given. Collection of samples fell on day 63 after the first vaccine or placebo injection. Repertoires were generated with immunoSEQ multiplex PCR, while TCRdb's copy carries only in-frame clones and drops some. The sample lists approximately 350,000 clones, 83% occurring once. Study findings and constraints: Vaccine recipients and placebo recipients showed similar non-spike TCR breadth. Post-vaccination breadth of spike-specific CD8+ and CD4+ T cell responses was reportedly substantial.

Note on this clone: As yet, its antigen is unknown.

J is TRBJ1-2 and V is TRBV12-3 or TRBV12-4; D might be TRBD1 (6 bases). This clonotype was obtained from a person between 18 and 65 years old who received the Ad26.COV2.S COVID-19 vaccine or a placebo. The sequenced sample was peripheral blood, obtained in a trial of Ad26.COV2.S vaccine versus placebo. CDR3 loop: CASTADSLGYTF. The CDR3 nucleotides read TGTGCCAGCACCGCGGACAGCCTTGGCTACACCTTC.